The entry below gives a single TCR beta chain sequence along with its context. Its target is unknown. These data originate in a study of cytotoxic CD8 clonotypes in ibrutinib-treated CLL. General study results and limits: Baseline-level clonality went beyond age-matched healthy donors and moved in step with circulating CD8+ T-cell counts.

The table came from immunoSEQ multiplex PCR; TCRdb's copy has only in-frame clones and leaves some out. Among about 300,000 clones, approximately 76% were seen once, and the ten largest hold 5.6%. V lost 6 bases to trimming and J lost 3 bases; unmatched junction nucleotides: 6. The V gene's germline CDR1 is MNHEY and CDR2 SVGAGI. The CDR3 covers 14 residues. Sequenced here: PBMCs, sampled at disease progression, from a patient treated with ibrutinib. This TCR came from a human donor with chronic lymphocytic leukemia. The chain recombines TRBV6-5 with TRBJ2-7; TRBD1 matches 9 bases. The CDR3 nucleotides read TGTGCCAGCAGACGGGACAGGGATCTCTACGAGCAGTACTTC. This translates into CASRRDRDLYEQYF.